Here is one TCR beta chain with its context. CD8+ and CD4+ T cells from blood underwent TCR beta sequencing. Germline CDR1 is SGHRS and CDR2 is YFSETQ. Trimming removed 0 bases from V and 7 bases from J, with 7 bases in between. The CDR3 totals 13 residues. Random hexamers were used to reverse transcribe the RNA input (about 0.5 to 1 ug). Amplification of TCR beta CDR3 used immunoSEQ multiplex PCR across 54 Vbeta and 13 Jbeta. TCRdb analysed the immunoSEQ multiplex PCR reads with MiXCR anew, one entry per CDR3 protein. The data hold some 180,000 distinct CDR3 sequences, with 85% to 95% observed a single time. This record comes from a study of CD8 T cells in Susac syndrome.

The specimen was CD4+ T cells from PBMCs. This clonotype was sampled from a human donor in good health. The V call is TRBV5-1, the J call TRBJ1-4; D remains ambiguous. CDR3 sequence: CASSLGQSEKLFF. The CDR3 region has the DNA TGCGCCAGCAGCTTGGGACAATCTGAAAAACTGTTTTTT.